This T cell receptor beta chain came from a study of immune cell composition in non-small cell lung cancer. Study results and limitations: Top 10 clone scores and clonality were higher in squamous than adenocarcinoma.

Clones were read by immunoSEQ multiplex PCR, and TCRdb kept only the in-frame ones, dropping some. The sample shows about 4,000 clones, about 80% of them seen only once. This clone was seen only a few times. Its specificity is not known. CDR1 is SGHAT, CDR2 FQNNGV, per germline. CDR3 length: 16 amino acids. Trimming took 8 bases from V and 2 from J; bases not matched to a gene: 5. Source material: lung tumor tissue. This sequence was found in a human donor with non-small cell lung cancer. This rearrangement joins TRBV11-2 to TRBJ2-2; 13 nucleotides line up with TRBD2. DNA for the CDR3: TGTGCCAGCCTGCGGACTAGCGGGAGTAACACCGGGGAGCTGTTTTTT. As protein: CASLRTSGSNTGELFF.